This T cell receptor (beta chain) was sequenced for a study of CD8+CD57+ T cells in acquired aplastic anemia. On the study more broadly: For CD4+ cells, healthy donors had an average of roughly 11 million reads.

Notes on the study in general: Some 31 sequences, all CD8+ CDR3, were shared between patients and controls. Researchers reported that CD8+ Simpson's diversity was not significantly different in patients versus controls.

A note on this clonotype: Its specificity is unknown.

With V trimmed by 2 bases and J by 10 bases, 13 bases remained unmatched. This CDR3 comprises 16 residues. Germline V gives CDR1 SQVTM, CDR2 ANQGSEA. TCR beta VDJ and CDR3 were profiled, and genomic DNA was the template. MiXCR was run by TCRdb on the reads, yielding one entry per CDR3 protein. Of a few hundred thousand distinct CDR3 sequences listed, about 59% are singletons. This chain joins TRBV29-1 and TRBJ2-3; 12 positions match TRBD2. The source material was sorted CD4+, CD8+, or CD8+CD57+ T cells (not recorded which) from PBMCs. The TCR comes from a human donor in good health. The CDR3 DNA reads TGCAGCGTTGAACAACTAGCGGGGGGCCGGGAGTTGTCGCAGTATTTT. Amino acids: CSVEQLAGGRELSQYF.